This entry lists 7 T cell receptor beta chains sequenced from one sample in a study of blood T cell repertoires in COVID-19. Data came from immunoSEQ multiplex PCR; TCRdb stores just in-frame clones and leaves some out. The data show 100,000 or so clones, about 87% seen once. Sequencing was performed on peripheral blood. These receptors all stem from a man aged 55 to 70 with acute or convalescent COVID-19.

J is TRBJ2-3 and V is TRBV7-9; 13 positions match TRBD2. The CDR3 extends over 16 amino acids. Germline V gene data show CDR1 as SEHNR and CDR2 as FQNEAQ (reference sequence). Losses at the gene ends were 5 bases for V and 3 bases for J; bases not matched to a gene: 5. CDR3 sequence: CASSHGLAGETDTQYF. DNA of the CDR3: TGTGCCAGCAGCCACGGACTAGCGGGGGAGACAGATACGCAGTATTTT.

The chain joins TRBV10-1 to TRBJ1-1; unclear D gene. Germline values: CDR1 WNHNN, CDR2 SYGVQD (reference sequence). With 0 bases removed from V and 8 bases from J, the gap between germline ends came to 7 bases. The CDR3 runs 12 residues. This CDR3 is CASSESQEEAFF. The CDR3 nucleotides read TGCGCCAGCAGTGAGTCTCAGGAAGAAGCTTTCTTT.

The rearrangement links TRBV14 to TRBJ2-3; D call uncertain. The V end lost 0 bases, the J end lost 6 bases, and 7 bases lay between the germline ends. The germline V gene has CDR1 SGHDN and CDR2 FVKESK. The CDR3 sequence is 13 residues long. CDR3 region: CASSQDRIDTQYF. The CDR3 nucleotides are TGTGCCAGCAGCCAAGATAGAATTGATACGCAGTATTTT.

V gene TRBV27 combines with J gene TRBJ1-1, with TRBD1 identical over 7 bases. The CDR3 spans 14 residues. Germline-derived CDR1 and CDR2 are MNHEY and SMNVEV (reference sequence). V lost 6 bases, J lost 8 bases, and 12 bases stayed unmatched. The CDR3 is CASSMIPQGFEAFF. The DNA for the CDR3 is TGTGCCAGCAGCATGATACCACAGGGGTTCGAAGCTTTCTTT.

The chain uses TRBV7-9 and TRBJ2-7; 9 nucleotides agree with TRBD1. The CDR3 is 15 residues long. Unmatched junction bases numbered 4, after V lost 0 bases and J lost 4 bases. The germline V gene has CDR1 SEHNR and CDR2 FQNEAQ (reference sequence). CDR3: CASSLATGGLYEQYF. In DNA form, the CDR3 reads TGTGCCAGCAGCTTAGCCACAGGGGGCTTATACGAGCAGTACTTC.

The chain combines TRBV5-6 with TRBJ2-5, with D maybe TRBD1 (5 bases). V was cut by 4 bases and J by 1 base, with 8 bases left in between. Germline V CDR1 and CDR2: SGHDT, YYEEEE. CDR3 length equals 13 residues. CDR3 in amino acids: CASSRGTQETQYF. CDR3 coding DNA: TGTGCCAGCAGCAGGGGAACCCAAGAGACCCAGTACTTC. Using reference TRBV5-6 and TRBJ2-5 for the parts outside the CDR3, the full variable domain is DAGVTQSPTHLIKTRGQQVTLRCSPKSGHDTVSWYQQALGQGPQFIFQYYEEEERQRGNFPDRFSGHQFPNYSSELNVNALLLGDSALYLCASSRGTQETQYFGPGTRLLVL.

The gene calls are TRBV12-3 or TRBV12-4 and TRBJ1-2, with TRBD1 matching over 8 bases. The J segment lost 4 bases and the V segment lost 4 bases, leaving 2 bases of the junction unmatched. This CDR3 region has 13 residues. CDR3 amino acids: CASSSDRVYGYTF. The CDR3 bases are TGTGCCAGCAGTTCGGACAGGGTCTATGGCTACACCTTC.